This TCR beta chain was captured in a study of T cells in Graves' hyperthyroidism and ophthalmopathy. This clonotype has just a few counts. The antigen remains undetermined. Findings of the study overall: A 13 V-J signature model discriminated ophthalmopathy versus stable hyperthyroidism.

Germline CDR1 SEHNR, CDR2 FQNEAQ (reference sequence). This CDR3 has 14 amino acids. The trim removed 3 bases at V and 8 bases at J, leaving 7 bases unmatched. Uncontrolled infection, other autoimmune disease, pregnancy or lactation disqualified patients from enrolment. Used for diagnoses were clinical symptoms, serum thyroxine and TRAb, thyroid ultrasound and orbital computed tomography. RNA transcripts provided the source from which TCR beta CDR3 regions were amplified. Carried out on the TCR CDR3, a first-round RT-PCR used the HTBI primer set. MiXCR, run by TCRdb on the multiplex PCR reads, gives a single entry per CDR3 protein. The data contain around 250,000 distinct CDR3 sequences, about 16% of them singletons.

This chain joins TRBV7-9 and TRBJ1-1; 9 bases are a match to TRBD1. This TCR derives from a woman under 30 with Graves' ophthalmopathy. Sample: blood. CDR3 sequence reads: CASSLDTGGIEAFF. DNA of the CDR3: TGTGCCAGCAGCTTGGACACAGGGGGCATAGAAGCTTTCTTT.